Presented here are 18 T cell receptor beta chains from one specimen sequenced in a study of T cell repertoires in cytomegalovirus infection. TCRdb used MiXCR to reprocess the reads, holding one entry per CDR3 protein. The sample holds 630,000 or so distinct CDR3 sequences, less than 25% seen once. The sequenced sample consisted of CD8+ T cells from PBMCs. Source of these receptors: a human donor in good health (CMV status not recorded). Some clones in this sample may be carry-over from other donors' samples.

The rearrangement joins TRBV7-9 to TRBJ2-5, with 12 nucleotides matching TRBD2. Per germline, CDR1 SEHNR and CDR2 FQNEAQ (reference sequence). V lost 1 base to trimming and J lost 0 bases; unmatched junction nucleotides: 6. The CDR3 consists of 18 residues. CDR3 nucleotide sequence: TGTGCCAGCAGCTTAGGGATGGGACTAGCGGGCTACCAAGAGACCCAGTACTTC. Translation gives CASSLGMGLAGYQETQYF.

Remarks on this clonotype: This is likely a read error, given that the CDR3 carries no conserved phenylalanine or tryptophan at its end. The genes are TRBV14 and TRBJ2-5; D possibly matches TRBD1 or TRBD2 (5 bases each). V lost 0 bases and J lost 0, with 8 bases in between. The CDR3 has 15 amino acids. Germline CDR1 SGHDN, CDR2 FVKESK. CDR3 in DNA: TGTGCCAGCAGCCAAGAATGGGACCACCAAGAGACCCAGTACCTC. As protein: CASSQEWDHQETQYL.

Remarks on this clonotype: A read error is likely, as this CDR3 ends without the conserved phenylalanine or tryptophan. The chain couples TRBV7-6 to TRBJ2-5, with TRBD2 matching 7 bases. The germline V gene has CDR1 SGHVS and CDR2 FNYEAQ. The CDR3 runs 15 residues. Written as DNA, the CDR3 is TGTGCTAGCAGCTTAGAGCGGGGTGGAAAAGAGACCCAGTACGTC. Translating gives CASSLERGGKETQYV.

The chain is built from TRBV5-1 and TRBJ2-4; the match to TRBD2 covers 14 bases. This CDR3 has 18 amino acids. Losses at the gene ends were 4 bases for V and 3 bases for J; bases not matched to a gene: 9. The V gene's germline CDR1 is SGHRS and CDR2 YFSETQ. The CDR3 spells CASSPPTSGGVGKNIQYF. The CDR3, as DNA: TGCGCCAGCAGCCCTCCGACTAGCGGGGGGGTCGGCAAAAACATTCAGTACTTC.

This clonotype was seen ten or more times. The chain joins TRBV7-9 to TRBJ2-6, with unresolved D. This CDR3 spans 14 amino acids. V was shortened by 4 bases and J by 1 base, with 5 bases between the two germline ends. CDR1 and CDR2 (germline): SEHNR, FQNEAQ (reference sequence). CDR3 DNA: TGTGCCAGCAGCTCCGCATCTGGGGCCAACGTCCTGACTTTC. It is translated as CASSSASGANVLTF.

This clonotype was recorded many times. The genes are TRBV4-2 and TRBJ2-5; TRBD2 agrees at 7 bases. Germline assignment: CDR1 LGHNA and CDR2 YNFKEQ. The V and J ends lost 3 bases and 0 bases, in that order; junction bases with no gene match: 4. The CDR3 length is 15 residues. The CDR3 coding sequence is TGTGCCAGCAGCCACGGCGGGGGTCACCAAGAGACCCAGTACTTC. Translated: CASSHGGGHQETQYF.

This clonotype was recorded at least ten times. The rearrangement uses TRBV6-5 and TRBJ2-1; D remains ambiguous. Looked up from germline, CDR1 is MNHEY and CDR2 is SVGAGI. The V gene lost 0 bases and the J gene lost 7 bases, with 16 bases spanning the gap. This CDR3 region has 16 residues. The DNA for the CDR3 is TGTGCCAGCAGTTACTCGAACAGCCTCCTGGGGAATGAGCAGTTCTTC. This encodes CASSYSNSLLGNEQFF.

As regards this clonotype: This may come from a read error, since a much larger clone is one base off. The chain recombines TRBV7-6 with TRBJ2-7; possibly TRBD1 for D (5 bases). This CDR3 is 14 amino acids long. CDR1 is SGHVS and CDR2 is FNYEAQ in the germline V gene. Written as DNA, the CDR3 is TGTGCCAGCAACTTAGCCTCCGACAGCTACGAGCAGTACTTC. The encoded protein is CASNLASDSYEQYF.

The J gene is TRBJ1-1, the V gene TRBV20-1; D uncertain. CDR3 length: 11 amino acids. Germline values: CDR1 DFQATT, CDR2 SNEGSKA (reference sequence). The V gene lost 1 base and the J gene lost 11 bases, with 11 bases spanning the gap. DNA for the CDR3: TGCAGTGCTAGAGCGGACCGTGGGGCTTTCTTT. The encoded protein is CSARADRGAFF.

This clonotype was detected only once. This may come from a read error, since a much larger clone is one base off. The V call is TRBV12-5, the J call TRBJ1-4; D not resolved. The CDR3 consists of 11 residues. Per the germline V gene, CDR1 is LGHNT and CDR2 is FRNRAP. CDR3 region: CASDLDEKLFF. The CDR3 DNA reads as TGTGCTAGTGATTTGGACGAAAAACTGTTTTTT. Combining the CDR3 with reference TRBV12-5 and TRBJ1-4 gives the whole variable domain DARVTQTPRHKVTEMGQEVTMRCQPILGHNTVFWYRQTMMQGLELLAYFRNRAPLDDSGMPKDRFSAEMPDATLATLKIQPSEPRDSAVYFCASDLDEKLFFGSGTQLSVL.

The rearrangement joins TRBV7-9 to TRBJ2-1; D is uncertain. This CDR3 comprises 12 residues. Germline V gene data show CDR1 as SEHNR and CDR2 as FQNEAQ (reference sequence). V was cut by 2 bases and J by 13 bases, with 12 bases left in between. CDR3 nucleotides: TGTGCCAGCAGCTTACTTGGGGTCGTCCAGTTCTTC. It translates to CASSLLGVVQFF.

The chain couples TRBV7-2 to TRBJ2-3; maybe TRBD2 (7 bases). Between the trimmed V and J ends, which lost 5 bases and 4 bases, there was a span of 22 bases. Germline values: CDR1 SGHTA, CDR2 FQGNSA. This CDR3 spans 17 amino acids. This chain's CDR3 is CASSLRWGGAPPDTQYF. CDR3 nucleotide sequence: TGTGCCAGCAGCCTGAGATGGGGGGGGGCACCGCCAGATACGCAGTATTTT.

This clonotype was detected only a few times. The gene calls are TRBV12-5 and TRBJ1-4, with D maybe TRBD1 (6 bases). The germline gives CDR1 LGHNT, CDR2 FRNRAP. The CDR3 is 13 residues long. The V end was cut by 6 bases, the J end by 8 bases, with 13 bases between. The CDR3 DNA reads as TGTGCTAGTGGCCCGGGGGGGGGCGAAAAACTGTTTTTT. Translated: CASGPGGGEKLFF.

This clonotype was detected many times. The V call is TRBV7-2, the J call TRBJ2-1; 11 nucleotides agree with TRBD2. Trimming took 4 bases from V and 2 from J; bases not matched to a gene: 7. The CDR3 covers 17 residues. CDR1 is SGHTA, CDR2 FQGNSA, per germline. As DNA, the CDR3 is TGTGCCAGCAGCTCCCTTAGCGGGGGGGCAGCCTACAATGAGCAGTTCTTC. Translation gives CASSSLSGGAAYNEQFF.

This clonotype was counted between two and nine times. The rearrangement links TRBV23-1 to TRBJ2-7; the D is unclear. TRBV23-1 is sorted into the ORF group, with uncertain function. CDR3 length: 16 amino acids. Trimming left V 1 base short and J 4 bases short, with 17 bases between. The CDR3 reads CASSQLRKSYGYEQYV. The CDR3 DNA reads TGCGCCAGCAGTCAATTGCGGAAAAGTTACGGATACGAGCAGTACGTC.

The chain joins TRBV4-3 to TRBJ2-1, with 14 bases matching TRBD2. After removal of 4 bases from V and 10 bases from J, the junction contained 6 bases not matched to a gene. The CDR3 length is 15 residues. CDR1 and CDR2 from the germline V gene are LGHNA and YSLEER. The chain's CDR3 is CASSPRLAGGEEQFF. DNA for the CDR3: TGCGCCAGCAGCCCTCGACTAGCGGGGGGGGAGGAGCAGTTCTTC.

CDR3 amino acids: CASSPTSGRNTGELFF. The DNA for the CDR3 is TGTGCCAGCAGCCCAACTAGCGGGAGGAACACCGGGGAGCTGTTTTTT. J is TRBJ2-2 and V is TRBV7-3; 11 bases match TRBD2. CDR3 length: 16 residues. J gave up 1 base and V 5 bases, and 3 bases lay outside the gene matches. Per germline, CDR1 SGHTA and CDR2 FQGTGA.

The rearrangement uses TRBV15 and TRBJ1-5; D is undetermined. Germline-derived CDR1 and CDR2 are LNHNV and YYDKDF (reference sequence). The CDR3 covers 16 residues. Trimming removed 2 bases from V and 6 bases from J, with 17 bases in between. CDR3 sequence reads: CATSRRTEGKGQPQHF. In nucleotides, the CDR3 is TGTGCCACCAGCAGACGGACGGAGGGCAAGGGTCAGCCCCAGCATTTT.